Below, 16 T cell receptor beta chains from the same sample are listed, as sequenced in a study of T cells in Graves' hyperthyroidism and ophthalmopathy. TCR beta CDR3 regions were amplified from RNA transcripts. The HTBI primer set was used in a first-round RT-PCR of the TCR CDR3. TCRdb reprocessed the multiplex PCR reads with MiXCR, giving one entry per CDR3 protein. The sample comprises about 560,000 distinct CDR3 sequences, 15% to 20% of which are singletons, and roughly 18% rests with the top ten. The sample was blood. These receptors all come from a woman in her late teens or twenties with Graves' hyperthyroidism.

This clonotype appeared a few times. The V call is TRBV10-2, the J call TRBJ2-7; D not certain. The CDR3 is 14 residues long. CDR1 is WSHSY, CDR2 SAAADI, per germline. With 5 bases removed from V and 0 bases from J, the gap between germline ends came to 11 bases. The CDR3 spells CASSLTRSSYEQYF. The CDR3 coding sequence is TGCGCCAGCAGTCTGACCCGGAGCTCCTACGAGCAGTACTTC.

In this sample, this clonotype turned up many times. The gene calls are TRBV12-3 or TRBV12-4 and TRBJ2-3, with D maybe TRBD1 (6 bases). Trimming took 4 bases from V and 0 from J, leaving 14 bases between them. This CDR3 spans 16 amino acids. The CDR3 region is CASSYTADSSTDTQYF. Written as DNA, the CDR3 is TGTGCCAGCAGTTATACAGCGGACAGCAGCACAGATACGCAGTATTTT.

This clonotype was detected a few times. The chain recombines TRBV20-1 with TRBJ2-7; 12 bases are a match to TRBD2. Germline loops: CDR1 DFQATT, CDR2 SNEGSKA (reference sequence). This CDR3 comprises 13 residues. Trimming took 6 bases from V and 7 from J; bases not matched to a gene: 7. This CDR3 reads CSAYLAGGGEQYF. CDR3 nucleotides: TGCAGTGCATATCTAGCGGGGGGGGGGGAGCAGTACTTC.

In its sample, this clonotype was seen a few times. The gene calls are TRBV19 and TRBJ1-1, with 11 bases aligning to TRBD1. This CDR3 is built from 17 residues. Germline values: CDR1 LNHDA, CDR2 SQIVND (reference sequence). Trimming took 1 base from V and 4 from J; bases not matched to a gene: 8. CDR3 in DNA: TGTGCCAGTAGTATAGTATCCTATGGGACAGGGGGCACTGAAGCTTTCTTT. Protein product: CASSIVSYGTGGTEAFF.

This clonotype was detected ten times or more. The J gene is TRBJ1-1, the V gene TRBV2, with 8 positions matching TRBD1. The CDR3 runs to 13 residues. Germline V gene data show CDR1 as SNHLY and CDR2 as FYNNEI. The trim removed 8 bases at V and 1 base at J, leaving 3 bases unmatched. DNA of the CDR3: TGTGCCAGCTGCAGGGGGCAGAACACTGAAGCTTTCTTT. Translation: CASCRGQNTEAFF.

V and J are TRBV18 and TRBJ2-2; no clear D. The CDR3 is made up of 12 amino acids. Trimming removed 5 bases from V and 5 bases from J, with 6 bases in between. Per the germline V gene, CDR1 is KGHSH and CDR2 is LQKENI. CDR3 nucleotides: TGTGCCAGCTCAAGAACGACCGGGGAGCTGTTTTTT. Its translation: CASSRTTGELFF.

On this clonotype itself: At one of its ends the junction is not consistent with the germline gene, which may arise from a read error. The chain joins TRBV12-3 or TRBV12-4 to TRBJ2-1; 7 nucleotides align to TRBD1. The CDR3 spans 11 residues. The CDR3, as DNA: TGTGCCAACAGTTTAACAGGGGCCCAGTTCTTC. Protein sequence: CANSLTGAQFF.

The chain links TRBV2 to TRBJ1-2; D might be TRBD1 (5 bases). CDR1 SNHLY and CDR2 FYNNEI come from the germline V gene. This CDR3 has 14 amino acids. V was cut by 2 bases and J by 8 bases, with 15 bases left in between. CDR3 coding DNA: TGTGCCAGCAGTGAATTGGGGCAGGGCCAGGGCTACACCTTC. Encoded protein: CASSELGQGQGYTF.

This clonotype was counted many times. The J gene is TRBJ2-7, the V gene TRBV7-8; D remains ambiguous. This CDR3 has 11 residues. V dropped 4 bases and J dropped 6 bases, with 7 bases sitting between them. In germline, CDR1 is SGHVS, CDR2 FQNEAQ. CDR3 nucleotide sequence: TGTGCCAGCAGCTCCTTCGGCGAGCAGTACTTC. As protein: CASSSFGEQYF.

The chain combines TRBV12-3 or TRBV12-4 with TRBJ1-2; D is ambiguous. There are 13 residues in the CDR3. Between the trimmed V and J ends, which lost 5 bases and 8 bases, there was a span of 15 bases. The CDR3 sequence is CASSSNGVEGYTF. Written as DNA, the CDR3 is TGTGCCAGCAGTAGCAACGGGGTTGAAGGCTACACCTTC.

The rearrangement uses TRBV6-6 and TRBJ2-2; 9 positions agree with TRBD2. Looked up from germline, CDR1 is MNHNY and CDR2 is SVGAGI (reference sequence). The length of the CDR3 is 19 residues. The V and J ends lost 0 bases and 6 bases, in that order; junction bases with no gene match: 14. The CDR3 is CASSYSGHGISGRSGELFF. As DNA, the CDR3 is TGTGCCAGCAGTTACTCTGGACACGGTATTAGCGGGAGATCCGGGGAGCTGTTTTTT.

This clonotype has ten or more counts. The rearrangement uses TRBV5-1 and TRBJ1-4; unclear D gene. CDR1 is SGHRS and CDR2 is YFSETQ in the germline V gene. Trimming took 1 base from V and 5 from J, leaving 12 bases between them. The CDR3 is 15 residues long. CDR3: CASSLTDVPNEKLFF. The CDR3 bases are TGCGCCAGCAGCTTGACGGACGTGCCCAATGAAAAACTGTTTTTT.

As for this clonotype: A much larger clonotype is one base distant, so this may be a read error. The chain uses TRBV3-1 and TRBJ2-7, with D possibly matching TRBD2 (5 bases). V was cut by 4 bases and J by 2 bases, with 12 bases left in between. The germline CDR1 and CDR2 sequences are LGHDT and YNNKEL (reference sequence). This CDR3 comprises 14 residues. As DNA, the CDR3 is TGTGCCAGCAGCCGGAGCGGACGAACCTACGAGCAGTACTTC. Its protein is CASSRSGRTYEQYF.

Worth noting for this clonotype: A much larger clone differs by one base, so this may be a read error. This sequence joins TRBV29-1 and TRBJ2-7; tentatively, D is TRBD1 (6 bases). V was cut by 3 bases and J by 2 bases, with 11 bases left in between. The CDR3 loop spans 13 amino acids. Germline V gene lookup returns CDR1 SQVTM and CDR2 ANQGSEA. CDR3 in DNA: TGCAGCGTTGAGTTCACAGGGCCCTACGAGCAGTACTTC. Protein sequence: CSVEFTGPYEQYF.

This clonotype was seen ten or more times. The CDR3: CASSREAEAFF. CDR3 nucleotides: TGTGCCAGCAGCCGCGAAGCTGAAGCTTTCTTT. The J gene is TRBJ1-1, the V gene TRBV3-1; D gene unclear. Deletions cut 4 bases from V and 6 bases from J, with 6 bases between. Germline V gene sequence: CDR1 LGHDT, CDR2 YNNKEL (reference sequence). This CDR3 spans 11 amino acids.

The rearrangement links TRBV11-2 to TRBJ2-1; D gene uncertain. Germline V gene data show CDR1 as SGHAT and CDR2 as FQNNGV. This CDR3 contains 16 residues. Trimming removed 2 bases at V and 5 bases at J, with 16 bases between. For the CDR3, the DNA is TGTGCCAGCAGCTTACACCTCGATTTGAGAAACAATGAGCAGTTCTTC. It specifies CASSLHLDLRNNEQFF. Looking up the rest from reference TRBV11-2 and TRBJ2-1 gives the full variable domain: EAGVAQSPRYKIIEKRQSVAFWCNPISGHATLYWYQQILGQGPKLLIQFQNNGVVDDSQLPKDRFSAERLKGVDSTLKIQPAKLEDSAVYLCASSLHLDLRNNEQFFGPGTRLTVL.